This TCR beta chain was sequenced in a study of identical twins. Overall study findings and caveats: Out-of-frame alpha sequences shared by twins were enriched for low generation probability. Surplus twin overlap in beta out-of-frame sequences was less pronounced.

All donors comprised healthy Caucasians. This clonotype has only a few counts. Antigen: not known. A universal primer site arose from template switching, and cDNA bore unique molecular identifiers. TCRdb independently ran MiXCR on the 5' RACE reads; one entry per CDR3 protein. Among hundreds of thousands of distinct CDR3 sequences listed, around 10% were seen once. Losses at the gene ends were 6 bases for V and 15 bases for J; bases not matched to a gene: 18. Germline-derived CDR1 and CDR2 are MNHEY and SVGEGT. This CDR3 spans 16 amino acids. The chain uses TRBV6-2 or TRBV6-3 and TRBJ2-1; 12 bases line up with TRBD2. The sequence derives from a woman in her late teens or twenties in good health. The sequencing input was memory (CD45RO+) T cells sorted from blood. The CDR3 bases are TGTGCCAGCAGCCACCATCCTCTAGCGGGAGGGCCCCGGAGGTTCTTC. Translating it yields CASSHHPLAGGPRRFF.